This TCR beta chain was identified during a study of T cells after yellow fever vaccination. Study outcomes and limitations: Any FACS-sorted repertoire could hold abundant clonotypes that contaminate it from the bulk population. Subsequent to the booster, the majority of primary-vaccination clones reappeared (less than 97% CD4, around 85% CD8).

TCRdb used MiXCR to reprocess the 5' RACE reads, holding one entry per CDR3 protein. The data show nearly 350,000 distinct CDR3 sequences, 8.1% seen once. Notes on this clonotype: Antigen: not known.

Germline lookup yields CDR1 MGHRA and CDR2 YSYEKL. The V end lost 0 bases, the J end lost 10 bases, and 19 bases lay between the germline ends. The CDR3 is 16 residues long. V and J are TRBV4-1 and TRBJ2-1; either TRBD1 or TRBD2 may fit D (5 bases each). The specimen comprised PBMCs, sampled around 45 days after the first yellow fever vaccination. The sequence was collected from a young man who received the YFV17D yellow fever vaccine. The CDR3 spells CASSQDPRGRRREQFF. CDR3 DNA: TGCGCCAGCAGCCAAGATCCCCGGGGCCGGCGGCGGGAGCAGTTCTTC.